This T cell receptor (beta chain) was captured by sequencing in a study of blood T cell repertoires in COVID-19. About the research overall: Donors in the United States, Italy and Spain gave samples during acute or convalescent COVID-19. T cells, B-cell-depleted T cells, or PBMCs supplied cDNA or gDNA.

The repertoire was sequenced with immunoSEQ multiplex PCR; TCRdb's copy has only in-frame clones and lacks some. The sample carries roughly 110,000 clones, 75% to 90% recorded once. CDR3 size: 13 residues. Germline values: CDR1 LGHDT, CDR2 YNNKEL (reference sequence). Trimming removed 3 bases at V and 6 bases at J, with 11 bases between. The Seattle patients, enrolled during active infection, were followed longitudinally. The sample consisted of peripheral blood. V gene TRBV3-1 (or the pseudogene TRBV3-2) combines with J gene TRBJ1-1; D is unresolved. This sequence originates from a woman aged 60-75 years with COVID-19, enrolled during active disease. The CDR3, as DNA: TGTGCCAGCAGCCACCAAGGCGGGTCTGAAGCTTTCTTT. This sequence encodes CASSHQGGSEAFF.